A single sample gave rise to the 22 T cell receptor beta chains below, sequenced in a study of blood T cell repertoires in COVID-19. Libraries were prepared by immunoSEQ multiplex PCR; TCRdb keeps only in-frame clonotypes and omits some of them. The sample records around 16,000 clones, about 88% being singletons. Source material: peripheral blood. All receptors derive from a human donor in a cohort sampled during active COVID-19.

The chain has TRBV7-2 and TRBJ1-6; the D is unclear. CDR1 and CDR2 from the germline V gene are SGHTA and FQGNSA. CDR3 length: 13 residues. Trimming shortened V by 7 bases and J by 10 bases, and 14 bases separated the two germline ends. The CDR3 is CASTNFPSSPLHF. In DNA, the CDR3 is TGTGCCAGCACTAATTTCCCCTCCTCACCCCTCCACTTT.

This chain connects TRBV4-3 to TRBJ1-4; TRBD1 is a possible D gene (5 bases). CDR1 and CDR2 from the germline V gene are LGHNA and YSLEER. CDR3 size: 16 residues. Trimming shortened V by 4 bases and J by 4 bases, and 16 bases separated the two germline ends. The CDR3 nucleotides read TGCGCCAGCAGCCGCATCACAGGTGGTCTTAATGAAAAACTGTTTTTT. Amino acids: CASSRITGGLNEKLFF.

This clone was recorded a few times. The chain employs TRBV19 and TRBJ1-1; 8 nucleotides align to TRBD1. With V trimmed by 9 bases and J by 3 bases, 9 bases remained unmatched. CDR3 length: 14 amino acids. Looked up from germline, CDR1 is LNHDA and CDR2 is SQIVND (reference sequence). The CDR3 DNA reads TGTGCCAGCAGGCCGGACAGGGCTCACACTGAAGCTTTCTTT. Translation: CASRPDRAHTEAFF. The full variable domain, its missing parts supplied by reference TRBV19 and TRBJ1-1, is DGGITQSPKYLFRKEGQNVTLSCEQNLNHDAMYWYRQDPGQGLRLIYYSQIVNDFQKGDIAEGYSVSREKKESFPLTVTSAQKNPTAFYLCASRPDRAHTEAFFGQGTRLTVV.

The chain uses TRBV18 and TRBJ1-5; 10 bases map to TRBD1. CDR1 and CDR2 from the germline V gene are KGHSH and LQKENI. There are 15 residues in the CDR3. V lost 4 bases to trimming and J lost 7 bases; unmatched junction nucleotides: 7. CDR3 bases: TGTGCCAGCTCACGATGGGACAGGGGACGACAGCCCCAGCATTTT. It is translated as CASSRWDRGRQPQHF.

V gene TRBV11-3 combines with J gene TRBJ2-7, with D possibly matching TRBD2 (5 bases). CDR1 is SGHNT and CDR2 is YENEEA in the germline V gene. Between the trimmed V and J ends, which lost 0 bases and 6 bases, there was a span of 6 bases. The CDR3 runs to 12 residues. The CDR3 loop is CASSLDEGEQYF. CDR3 sequence (DNA): TGTGCCAGCAGCTTAGATGAGGGCGAGCAGTACTTC.

The chain is built from TRBV7-9 and TRBJ2-5; maybe TRBD1 (6 bases). The CDR3 sequence is 16 residues long. Trimming shortened V by 2 bases and J by 4 bases, and 17 bases separated the two germline ends. Germline CDR1 SEHNR, CDR2 FQNEAQ (reference sequence). The CDR3 protein is CASSLPTGWGTETQYF. Written as DNA, the CDR3 is TGTGCCAGCAGCTTACCGACAGGATGGGGGACAGAGACCCAGTACTTC.

V and J are TRBV6-2 or TRBV6-3 and TRBJ1-2; TRBD1 matches 7 bases. Germline V lookup: CDR1 MNHEY, CDR2 SVGEGT. The CDR3 is 16 amino acids. The V and J ends lost 1 base and 2 bases, in that order; junction bases with no gene match: 7. The CDR3 spells CASSYYSGQINYGYTF. CDR3 in DNA: TGTGCCAGCAGTTACTACTCGGGACAGATAAACTATGGCTACACCTTC.

The rearrangement links TRBV5-6 to TRBJ2-1; no definite D call. CDR1 is SGHDT and CDR2 is YYEEEE in the germline V gene. The CDR3 spans 14 residues. V was pared by 0 bases and J by 4 bases, with 8 bases between. The CDR3 spells CASSLVGWYNEQFF. The CDR3 DNA sequence: TGTGCCAGCAGCTTGGTCGGGTGGTACAATGAGCAGTTCTTC.

This chain connects TRBV7-3 to TRBJ1-2, with 10 positions matching TRBD1. This CDR3 spans 16 amino acids. The ends lost 2 bases at V and 4 bases at J; junction bases unmatched: 7. The germline V gene has CDR1 SGHTA and CDR2 FQGTGA. CDR3 DNA sequence: TGTGCCAGCAGCTTATGGGACAGGGGCTCGGGCTATGGCTACACCTTC. Translation gives CASSLWDRGSGYGYTF. The variable domain in full, completed from reference TRBV7-3 and TRBJ1-2, reads GAGVSQTPSNKVTEKGKYVELRCDPISGHTALYWYRQSLGQGPEFLIYFQGTGAADDSGLPNDRFFAVRPEGSVSTLKIQRTERGDSAVYLCASSLWDRGSGYGYTFGSGTRLTVV.

J is TRBJ2-3 and V is TRBV5-1, with 9 bases fitting TRBD2. The length of the CDR3 is 16 residues. Trimming at V came to 0 bases and at J to 3 bases, leaving 5 bases not matched to a gene. Germline-derived CDR1 and CDR2 are SGHRS and YFSETQ. The CDR3 here is CASSLEPAGGTDTQYF. The CDR3 DNA sequence: TGCGCCAGCAGCTTGGAACCAGCGGGGGGAACAGATACGCAGTATTTT.

The V gene is TRBV5-1, the J gene TRBJ2-7; 11 bases align to TRBD1. J was trimmed by 6 bases and V by 5 bases; bases with no gene match: 13. CDR3 length: 16 amino acids. From germline, CDR1 is SGHRS and CDR2 YFSETQ. In DNA form, the CDR3 reads TGCGCCAGCAGTCGTCCCCGGGACAGGGGGACGGGCGAGCAGTACTTC. This codes for CASSRPRDRGTGEQYF. Supplemented by reference TRBV5-1 and TRBJ2-7, the full variable domain reads KAGVTQTPRYLIKTRGQQVTLSCSPISGHRSVSWYQQTPGQGLQFLFEYFSETQRNKGNFPGRFSGRQFSNSRSEMNVSTLELGDSALYLCASSRPRDRGTGEQYFGPGTRLTVT.

This sequence joins TRBV7-3 and TRBJ2-3; 12 nucleotides agree with TRBD2. The CDR3 totals 15 residues. Trimming cost V 5 bases and J 7 bases; bases outside gene matches: 7. Germline CDR1 reads SGHTA; CDR2 reads FQGTGA. This CDR3 is CASSPTSGGQHTQYF. The DNA for the CDR3 is TGTGCCAGCAGCCCGACTAGCGGGGGTCAGCATACGCAGTATTTT.

The chain is built from TRBV19 and TRBJ1-5, with TRBD1 matching 7 bases. The germline V gene encodes CDR1 LNHDA and CDR2 SQIVND (reference sequence). CDR3 length: 14 residues. The V gene end was trimmed by 6 bases and the J gene end by 1 base; junction bases not matched to a gene: 3. As DNA, the CDR3 is TGTGCCAGTAGGCGGACAGGAAGCAATCAGCCCCAGCATTTT. It specifies CASRRTGSNQPQHF.

The chain joins TRBV19 to TRBJ1-6, with 11 bases matching TRBD1. The CDR3 consists of 14 residues. The V gene end was trimmed by 8 bases and the J gene end by 9 bases; junction bases not matched to a gene: 6. Looked up from germline, CDR1 is LNHDA and CDR2 is SQIVND (reference sequence). The DNA for the CDR3 is TGTGCCAGTGGCGGGACAGGGGGTGGTTCACCCCTCCACTTT. This encodes CASGGTGGGSPLHF.

The rearrangement joins TRBV7-2 to TRBJ1-1; D remains ambiguous. V lost 2 bases, J lost 2 bases, and 9 bases lay in between. Per the germline V gene, CDR1 is SGHTA and CDR2 is FQGNSA. CDR3 size: 14 residues. CDR3 DNA: TGTGCCAGCAGCTTAATGGGCAGTAACACTGAAGCTTTCTTT. This gives the protein CASSLMGSNTEAFF.

CDR3 region: CASSQGWGYGYTF. In DNA form, the CDR3 reads TGTGCCAGCAGTCAGGGCTGGGGATATGGCTACACCTTC. The chain employs TRBV12-3 or TRBV12-4 and TRBJ1-2, with D perhaps TRBD1 (5 bases). V gave up 5 bases and J gave up 5 bases, with 12 bases separating them. CDR3 size: 13 residues.

The chain couples TRBV19 to TRBJ1-3; unclear D gene. This CDR3 has 14 amino acids. Germline V gene sequence: CDR1 LNHDA, CDR2 SQIVND (reference sequence). Trimming stripped 7 bases from V and 0 bases from J, with 10 bases between. The CDR3 DNA reads TGTGCCAGTATGGAACCTAGCTCTGGAAACACCATATATTTT. Amino acids: CASMEPSSGNTIYF.

This clone was counted a single time. V usage is TRBV6-5 and J usage is TRBJ1-6, with a tentative D call TRBD1 (5 bases). The CDR3 extends over 15 amino acids. CDR1 is MNHEY, CDR2 SVGAGI, per germline. The ends were cut back, 6 bases at V and 9 bases at J, with 18 bases in the middle. CDR3 region: CASSPRAAVSSPLHF. The CDR3, as DNA: TGTGCCAGCAGCCCCAGGGCCGCGGTTAGTTCACCCCTCCACTTT.

The chain joins TRBV7-9 to TRBJ1-5, with D unresolved. The V end lost 3 bases, the J end lost 8 bases, and 8 bases lay between the germline ends. Per the germline V gene, CDR1 is SEHNR and CDR2 is FQNEAQ (reference sequence). The CDR3 runs 12 residues. This CDR3 is CASSFREEPQHF. The DNA of the CDR3 is TGTGCCAGCAGCTTTCGGGAAGAGCCCCAGCATTTT.

This clone was found a few times. This chain's CDR3 is CASSYGGGGNQPQHF. The DNA for the CDR3 is TGTGCCAGCAGTTATGGGGGGGGTGGCAATCAGCCCCAGCATTTT. The rearrangement uses TRBV6-2 or TRBV6-3 and TRBJ1-5; maybe TRBD1 (5 bases). The length of the CDR3 is 15 residues. The V gene lost 3 bases and the J gene lost 2 bases, with 11 bases spanning the gap. Germline CDR1 is MNHEY and CDR2 is SVGEGT.

The chain links TRBV5-1 to TRBJ2-1; 9 positions agree with TRBD2. The CDR3 has 15 residues. V was pared by 2 bases and J by 3 bases, with 3 bases of the junction left unmatched. Per the germline V gene, CDR1 is SGHRS and CDR2 is YFSETQ. The CDR3 loop reads CASSFSGGDYNEQFF. CDR3 nucleotides: TGCGCCAGCAGCTTTAGCGGGGGAGACTACAATGAGCAGTTCTTC.

As concerns this clone: The same CDR3 also results from other DNA sequences found in this sample. The chain couples TRBV6-2 or TRBV6-3 to TRBJ2-7; D gene uncertain. The CDR3 spans 12 residues. Germline CDR1 MNHEY, CDR2 SVGEGT. Trimming stripped 2 bases from V and 2 bases from J, with 4 bases between. The CDR3 spells CASSYTAYEQYF. The CDR3 coding sequence is TGTGCCAGCAGTTACACGGCCTACGAGCAGTACTTC.